The rows below give T cell receptor beta chains drawn from one sample of a study of cytomegalovirus exposure and HLA in healthy donors. The method was immunoSEQ multiplex PCR; TCRdb's version includes in-frame clones alone and lacks a portion of them. The sample shows 250,000 to 400,000 clones, over 75% of them seen only once. Input material: PBMCs. The origin of the receptors is a man in his thirties or forties in good health and CMV-seronegative. The CDR3 runs from the conserved cysteine through the conserved F or W. The order of the fields is D gene, clone size, J gene, V gene, CDR3 DNA, CDR3 protein. D genes are given only for firm matches. Part of the rows lack a size; the others show once, few, many or a class for expanded clones.

D gene: .
clone size: .
J gene: TRBJ2-1
V gene: TRBV5-1
CDR3 DNA: TGCGCCAGCATACAGGGTACGGGCCCAACTAGGGGTGAGCAGTTCTTC
CDR3 protein: CASIQGTGPTRGEQFF

D gene: .
clone size: .
J gene: TRBJ1-1
V gene: TRBV18
CDR3 DNA: TGTGCCAGCTCACCACCGGAACAGGGTCAGGCCATGAACACTGAAGCTTTCTTT
CDR3 protein: CASSPPEQGQAMNTEAFF

D gene: .
clone size: .
J gene: TRBJ2-1
V gene: TRBV15
CDR3 DNA: TGTGCCACCAGCAGACGAAGGGGGAGCGAGCAGTTCTTC
CDR3 protein: CATSRRRGSEQFF

D gene: .
clone size: .
J gene: TRBJ2-7
V gene: TRBV19
CDR3 DNA: TGTGCCAGTAGTATGGGGCAGGTTCCCTACGAGCAGTACTTC
CDR3 protein: CASSMGQVPYEQYF

D gene: TRBD1
clone size: few
J gene: TRBJ2-7
V gene: TRBV11-2
CDR3 DNA: TGTGCCAGCGGTCCGGGACAGGCTTACGAGCAGTACTTC
CDR3 protein: CASGPGQAYEQYF

D gene: TRBD1
clone size: .
J gene: TRBJ1-2
V gene: TRBV2
CDR3 DNA: TGTGCCAGCAGTGGCCAGGACAGGGGTGGCGGCTACACCTTC
CDR3 protein: CASSGQDRGGGYTF

D gene: TRBD1
clone size: once
J gene: TRBJ2-7
V gene: TRBV5-5
CDR3 DNA: TGTGCCAGCAGCTTGGCCGCAGGGGGCCACTACGAGCAGTACTTC
CDR3 protein: CASSLAAGGHYEQYF

D gene: .
clone size: .
J gene: TRBJ1-6
V gene: TRBV5-1
CDR3 DNA: TGCGCCAGCAGCTTGGACAGTACGATCGATTCACCCCTCCACTTT
CDR3 protein: CASSLDSTIDSPLHF

D gene: .
clone size: .
J gene: TRBJ2-2
V gene: TRBV2
CDR3 DNA: TGTGCCAGCAGTGTACAATTGGAGGCCGGGAACACCGGGGAGCTGTTTTTT
CDR3 protein: CASSVQLEAGNTGELFF

D gene: TRBD2
clone size: once
J gene: TRBJ2-2
V gene: TRBV28
CDR3 DNA: TGTGCCAGCAGTATCGGGGGGGCCTACACCGGGGAGCTGTTTTTT
CDR3 protein: CASSIGGAYTGELFF

D gene: TRBD1
clone size: .
J gene: TRBJ1-1
V gene: TRBV5-6
CDR3 DNA: TGTGCCAGCAGCACCCGGGACAGGGGGACGAACACTGAAGCTTTCTTT
CDR3 protein: CASSTRDRGTNTEAFF

D gene: .
clone size: .
J gene: TRBJ1-3
V gene: TRBV6-5
CDR3 DNA: TGTGCCAGCAGTCAAGGTAGCGGAGAGTATTTT
CDR3 protein: CASSQGSGEYF

D gene: .
clone size: .
J gene: TRBJ1-1
V gene: TRBV2
CDR3 DNA: TGTGCCAGCAGTGCCCGGGGATGGACTGAAGCTTTCTTT
CDR3 protein: CASSARGWTEAFF

D gene: TRBD1
clone size: .
J gene: TRBJ1-4
V gene: TRBV5-8
CDR3 DNA: TGTGCCAGCAGCTTAACAGGGGATCCGGCAACTAATGAAAAACTGTTTTTT
CDR3 protein: CASSLTGDPATNEKLFF

D gene: TRBD2
clone size: .
J gene: TRBJ2-3
V gene: TRBV4-2
CDR3 DNA: TGTGCCAGCAGCCCTCAAGCGGGGGCGGCGGATACGCAGTATTTT
CDR3 protein: CASSPQAGAADTQYF

D gene: TRBD2
clone size: .
J gene: TRBJ2-2
V gene: TRBV5-1
CDR3 DNA: TGCGCCAGCAGTTTGGATCTAGCGGGAACCGGGGAGCTGTTTTTT
CDR3 protein: CASSLDLAGTGELFF

D gene: .
clone size: .
J gene: TRBJ2-1
V gene: TRBV19
CDR3 DNA: TGTGCCAGTAGTATGGGCGTCAATGAGCAGTTCTTC
CDR3 protein: CASSMGVNEQFF

D gene: .
clone size: .
J gene: TRBJ1-2
V gene: TRBV5-1
CDR3 DNA: TGCGCCAGCAGCTTATCTCCAGGGTCGGCGGAGTCGTTC
CDR3 protein: CASSLSPGSAESF

D gene: TRBD1
clone size: once
J gene: TRBJ2-7
V gene: TRBV4-3
CDR3 DNA: TGCGCCAGCAGCCTGTCCTCCGGGACAGGGACGGACGAGCAGTACTTC
CDR3 protein: CASSLSSGTGTDEQYF

D gene: .
clone size: .
J gene: TRBJ1-1
V gene: TRBV29-1
CDR3 DNA: TGCAGCGTGTCAGGGGTACGGGCTGAAGCTTTCTTT
CDR3 protein: CSVSGVRAEAFF

D gene: .
clone size: .
J gene: TRBJ1-3
V gene: TRBV7-9
CDR3 DNA: TGTGCCAGCCACGACAGGTTCTCTGGAAACACCATATATTTT
CDR3 protein: CASHDRFSGNTIYF

D gene: .
clone size: .
J gene: TRBJ2-3
V gene: TRBV4-3
CDR3 DNA: TGCGCCAGCAGCCAAGTAGCGGTGGGCAGGACATACACAGATACGCAGTATTTT
CDR3 protein: CASSQVAVGRTYTDTQYF

D gene: .
clone size: .
J gene: TRBJ1-1
V gene: TRBV5-4
CDR3 DNA: TGTGCCAGCAGCTTGGAAGTCTTCCCTATGAACACTGAAGCTTTCTTT
CDR3 protein: CASSLEVFPMNTEAFF

D gene: .
clone size: .
J gene: TRBJ2-7
V gene: TRBV25-1
CDR3 DNA: TGTGCCAGCAGTGATCCTACAGTCAACTACGAGCAGTACTTC
CDR3 protein: CASSDPTVNYEQYF

D gene: .
clone size: .
J gene: TRBJ2-7
V gene: TRBV10-2
CDR3 DNA: TGCGCCAGCGAAGAGGAGGGGGCCGGGTCCTACGAGCAGTACTTC
CDR3 protein: CASEEEGAGSYEQYF

D gene: .
clone size: .
J gene: TRBJ2-3
V gene: TRBV12-5
CDR3 DNA: TGTGCTAGTGGCCAAGCTGTTGCAGATACGCAGTATTTT
CDR3 protein: CASGQAVADTQYF